This T cell receptor (beta chain) came from a study of T cells in Graves' hyperthyroidism and ophthalmopathy. Study overall: Specimen type is peripheral blood, collected at initial diagnosis prior to any treatment.

This clonotype occurred many times. Its antigen remains unidentified. Diagnosis of hyperthyroidism was new in patients aged 18 to 65, and its duration was under 2 months. RNA transcripts yielded amplified TCR beta CDR3 regions. The HTBI set primed first-round TCR CDR3 RT-PCR. TCRdb redid the calling of the multiplex PCR reads with MiXCR, one entry per CDR3 protein. Found here are some 500,000 distinct CDR3 sequences, 13% to 15% of them singletons; the top ten hold around a sixth. Study conclusions and caveats: Among clonotypes expanded in thyroid above 0.001, most were also found in blood.

The receptor was derived from a woman aged 18-29 years with Graves' hyperthyroidism. The sequenced sample was blood.

The CDR3 DNA follows: TGTGCCAGCAGTCGTTTGAACACTGAAGCTTTCTTT. The encoded protein is CASSRLNTEAFF. The chain has TRBV6-1 and TRBJ1-1, with no clear D. Germline V gene data show CDR1 as MNHNS and CDR2 as SASEGT. The germline V and J ends were trimmed by 5 bases and 0 bases, with 4 bases remaining between them. This CDR3 has 12 residues.